This T cell receptor beta chain was recovered during a study of cytomegalovirus exposure and HLA in healthy donors. As for the study in general: An analysis done earlier identified 90 million to 120 million unique TCR beta sequences from about 179 million T cells.

The CDR3 is 15 amino acids. The germline V and J ends were trimmed by 5 bases and 5 bases, with 16 bases remaining between them. Germline assignment: CDR1 SGHTA and CDR2 FQGTGA. Notes on this clone: Antigen specificity is unknown.

The PCR employed 60 Vbeta primers together with 13 Jbeta primers. Clones were read by immunoSEQ multiplex PCR, and TCRdb kept only the in-frame ones, dropping some. The table shows approximately 150,000 clones, with about 80% occurring only once. Study conclusions and caveats: Some V segments, including TRBV6-2 and TRBV6-3, were excluded as indistinguishable. In presence/absence analyses, roughly uniform sequencing depth across donors was assumed.

The sequencing input was PBMCs. This TCR derives from a woman in her 50s in good health and CMV-seronegative. J is TRBJ2-1 and V is TRBV7-3, with D possibly TRBD1 on 6 matching bases. DNA of the CDR3: TGTGCCAGCAGCCTCTCAGGGGTACGTAACAATGAGCAGTTCTTC. Its protein is CASSLSGVRNNEQFF.